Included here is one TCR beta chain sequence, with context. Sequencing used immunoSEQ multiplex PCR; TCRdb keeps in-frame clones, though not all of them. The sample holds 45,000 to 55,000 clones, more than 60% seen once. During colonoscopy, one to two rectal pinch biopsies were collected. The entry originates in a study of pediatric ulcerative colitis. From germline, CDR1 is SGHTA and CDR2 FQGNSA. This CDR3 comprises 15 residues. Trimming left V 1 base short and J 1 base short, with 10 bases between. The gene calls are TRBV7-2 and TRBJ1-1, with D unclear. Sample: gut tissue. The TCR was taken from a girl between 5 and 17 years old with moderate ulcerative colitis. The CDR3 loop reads CASSLVGVENTEAFF. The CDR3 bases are TGTGCCAGCAGCTTAGTCGGGGTGGAGAACACTGAAGCTTTCTTT.